This entry lists 13 T cell receptor beta chains sequenced from one sample in a study of tumor and adjacent non-tumor tissue in lung cancer (dated by TCRdb to the late 2010s). RNA was isolated from bulk unsorted tissue, and RNA quality was assessed with a NanoDrop ND-1000 and an Agilent 2100. Libraries were prepared through multiplex PCR. TCRdb lists the instrument as Illumina HiSeq 2500. TCRbeta libraries were built by three rounds of nested PCR using primers (Table S4), following protocols modified from ARM-PCR. In TCRdb, the public reads were trimmed at Q25 with fastp and aligned with MiXCR, with productive beta chains retained. One record per CDR3 amino acid sequence lists the most common genes and DNA. Within this sample are around 70,000 distinct CDR3 sequences, with about three fifths of them counted one time only. 20% to 25% of the sample goes to the ten largest clones. The sample taken for sequencing was lung tumor tissue. The receptors stem from a man aged 50 or older with non-small cell lung cancer.

The chain recombines TRBV28 with TRBJ1-5; the D is unclear. TRBJ2-3 explains the end of the DNA better; the J call may be wrong. Germline assignment: CDR1 MDHEN and CDR2 SYDVKM. This CDR3 spans 13 amino acids. DNA of the CDR3: TGTGCCAGCAGTTTCAGGATTAATCAGCCCCAGTATTTT. It specifies CASSFRINQPQYF.

The table lists this clonotype with many counts. CDR3 residues: CSVTFGIETQYF. CDR3 bases: TGCAGCGTGACATTTGGGATAGAGACCCAGTACTTC. This sequence joins TRBV29-1 and TRBJ2-5, with D unclear. V was clipped by 6 bases and J by 4 bases, with 12 bases between them. CDR1 is SQVTM, CDR2 ANQGSEA, per germline. This CDR3 spans 12 amino acids.

Notes on this clonotype: One base away lies a much larger clone, so this may be a sequencing read error. The chain has TRBV13 and TRBJ2-7; TRBD1 is a possible D gene (6 bases). V lost 2 bases, J lost 5 bases, and 22 bases lay in between. The germline V gene encodes CDR1 PRHDT and CDR2 FYEKMQ (reference sequence). The CDR3 is made up of 17 amino acids. CDR3 amino acids: CASSLFGHVTEGDEQYF. CDR3 DNA: TGTGCCAGCAGCTTATTTGGTCATGTAACAGAGGGGGACGAGCAGTACTTC. Drawing the rest from reference TRBV13 and TRBJ2-7, the complete variable domain is AAGVIQSPRHLIKEKRETATLKCYPIPRHDTVYWYQQGPGQDPQFLISFYEKMQSDKGSIPDRFSAQQFSDYHSELNMSSLELGDSALYFCASSLFGHVTEGDEQYFGPGTRLTVT.

This clonotype was seen once. With a much larger clone just one base away, this may be a read error. V is TRBV5-6 and J is TRBJ2-5, with D perhaps TRBD2 (5 bases). Germline V gene sequence: CDR1 SGHDT, CDR2 YYEEEE. The CDR3 loop spans 14 amino acids. The CDR3 DNA sequence: TGTGCCAGCAGCTTATGGAGGTCCCAAGAGACCCCGTACTTC. Translating it yields CASSLWRSQETPYF.

This clonotype was recorded at least ten times. The J gene is TRBJ2-3, the V gene TRBV6-5; no clear D gene. Germline V CDR1 and CDR2: MNHEY, SVGAGI. The CDR3 length is 12 residues. V dropped 2 bases and J dropped 5 bases, with 5 bases sitting between them. CDR3 sequence: CASSYKGDTQYF. DNA for the CDR3: TGTGCCAGCAGTTACAAGGGAGATACGCAGTATTTT.

On this clonotype itself: Since no conserved phenylalanine or tryptophan closes the CDR3, a read error is the likely cause. The rearrangement joins TRBV10-2 to TRBJ1-1, with D uncertain. CDR1 is WSHSY and CDR2 is SAAADI in the germline V gene. With 2 bases removed from V and 2 bases from J, the gap between germline ends came to 3 bases. This CDR3 spans 12 amino acids. The CDR3 region has the DNA TGCGCCAGCAGTGAGACCAACACTGAAGCTTTCTCT. As protein: CASSETNTEAFS.

The table lists this clonotype with a few counts. This may be a read error: a much more frequent sequence differs by one nucleotide. V and J are TRBV6-2 or TRBV6-3 and TRBJ2-6, with D perhaps TRBD1 (5 bases). Germline assignment: CDR1 MNHEY and CDR2 SVGEGT. The CDR3 length is 16 residues. The CDR3 nucleotides read TGTGCCAGTTCCCGACCACAAGGCTCTGGGGCCGACGTCCTGACTTTC. Amino acids: CASSRPQGSGADVLTF.

Worth noting for this clonotype: It may be a read error: a sequence one base away is much more abundant. The conserved phenylalanine or tryptophan normally closing the CDR3 is absent here, so this likely arose from a read error. The chain links TRBV19 to TRBJ1-1; tentatively, D is TRBD1 (5 bases). Trimming took off 4 bases at V and 8 bases at J, with 17 bases between the two ends. CDR1 LNHDA and CDR2 SQIVND come from the germline V gene (reference sequence). The CDR3 length is 14 residues. In DNA, the CDR3 is TGTGCCAGTAGTACCCCGGGGCGAACACACGAAGCTTTCCTT. Its protein is CASSTPGRTHEAFL.

A remark on this clonotype: Being one base from a much bigger clone, this may be a read error. The V gene is TRBV29-1, the J gene TRBJ1-2; D may be TRBD1 (5 bases). Looked up from germline, CDR1 is SQVTM and CDR2 is ANQGSEA. This CDR3 is 12 amino acids long. V was clipped by 7 bases and J by 4 bases, with 13 bases between them. The CDR3 sequence is CSAVTDLYGYTF. Here the CDR3 DNA reads TGCAGCGCAGTGACAGATCTCTATGGCTACACCTTC.

This clonotype was seen ten or more times. The rearrangement links TRBV5-1 to TRBJ1-1; D ambiguous. In germline, CDR1 is SGHRS, CDR2 YFSETQ. Trimming removed 0 bases from V and 7 bases from J, with 7 bases in between. The CDR3 is 12 residues long. The CDR3 loop is CASSLEGSEAFF. The CDR3 coding sequence is TGCGCCAGCAGCTTGGAGGGCAGTGAAGCTTTCTTT. The whole variable domain, remainder taken from reference TRBV5-1 and TRBJ1-1, is KAGVTQTPRYLIKTRGQQVTLSCSPISGHRSVSWYQQTPGQGLQFLFEYFSETQRNKGNFPGRFSGRQFSNSRSEMNVSTLELGDSALYLCASSLEGSEAFFGQGTRLTVV.

On this clonotype: Just one base apart from a much larger clone, this may be a read error. The chain carries TRBV4-1 and TRBJ2-1, with D perhaps TRBD2 (6 bases). The CDR3 runs to 17 residues. CDR1 is MGHRA, CDR2 YSYEKL, per germline. The V gene lost 0 bases and the J gene lost 4 bases, with 16 bases spanning the gap. The CDR3 DNA reads TGCGCCAGCAGCCAAGATTTGAGGACGGGGGAATACAATGAGCAGTTCTTC. This encodes CASSQDLRTGEYNEQFF.

About this clonotype: An end of the junction differs from the germline gene, which may be a read error. This CDR3 is CASSESTLSIQPQQF. In nucleotides, the CDR3 is TGCGCCAGCAGTGAGTCAACTCTTAGCATTCAGCCCCAGCAATTT. This chain links TRBV10-2 with TRBJ1-5; no clear D gene. The CDR3 runs to 15 residues. Germline CDR1 and CDR2: WSHSY and SAAADI.

The chain uses TRBV11-2 and TRBJ2-1; weak D call: TRBD2 (6 bases). Germline V gene sequence: CDR1 SGHAT, CDR2 FQNNGV. This CDR3 has 17 amino acids. V lost 8 bases and J 4 bases, leaving 24 bases between the germline ends. CDR3 amino acids: CASSKPGGVSWYNEQFF. Written as DNA, the CDR3 is TGTGCCAGCTCAAAACCCGGAGGGGTTAGCTGGTACAATGAGCAGTTCTTC.